This passage covers 9 T cell receptor beta chains from one sample sequenced in a study of cytotoxic CD8 clonotypes in ibrutinib-treated CLL (dated by TCRdb to about 2021). The time point tag for this specimen amounts to: approximately 2 years on ibrutinib. Libraries were prepared through the immunoSEQ multiplex PCR assay. This is the immuneACCESS table as TCRdb keeps it, with only in-frame sequences that have V and J called. A part of the clones is gone; compared with another copy, unresolved V genes explain less than half, and the rest is unexplained. The sample has roughly 180,000 clones on record, under 90% of them singletons. The ten largest make up about 5% of the sample. Sequenced material: PBMCs, taken after 24 months of ibrutinib treatment. The receptors stem from a human donor with chronic lymphocytic leukemia.

In its sample, this clone was seen a few times. The gene calls are TRBV19 and TRBJ2-7, with D unresolved. V lost 5 bases, J lost 6 bases, and 14 bases lay in between. This CDR3 region has 13 residues. The V gene's germline CDR1 is LNHDA and CDR2 SQIVND (reference sequence). The DNA for the CDR3 is TGTGCCAGTAGTTTGCAGCTCCTAGTCGAGCAGTACTTC. Translation gives CASSLQLLVEQYF.

J is TRBJ1-2 and V is TRBV30; D call uncertain. This CDR3 comprises 13 residues. Germline V gene sequence: CDR1 GTSNPN, CDR2 SVGIG (reference sequence). Trimming pared 4 bases from V and 8 bases from J, leaving 17 bases between. DNA of the CDR3: TGTGCCTGGACCACTCATTCGGACGGAGGCTACACCTTC. It yields the protein CAWTTHSDGGYTF. The full variable domain, its missing parts supplied by reference TRBV30 and TRBJ1-2, is SQTIHQWPATLVQPVGSPLSLECTVEGTSNPNLYWYRQAAGRGLQLLFYSVGIGQISSEVPQNLSASRPQDRQFILSSKKLLLSDSGFYLCAWTTHSDGGYTFGSGTRLTVV.

The chain combines TRBV19 with TRBJ2-1; D unresolved. Germline CDR1 is LNHDA and CDR2 is SQIVND (reference sequence). Trimming took 5 bases from V and 5 from J, leaving 13 bases between them. The CDR3 is made up of 14 amino acids. CDR3 sequence reads: CASSLPPADNEQFF. DNA of the CDR3: TGTGCCAGTAGTCTCCCACCCGCGGACAATGAGCAGTTCTTC. Looking up the rest from reference TRBV19 and TRBJ2-1 gives the full variable domain: DGGITQSPKYLFRKEGQNVTLSCEQNLNHDAMYWYRQDPGQGLRLIYYSQIVNDFQKGDIAEGYSVSREKKESFPLTVTSAQKNPTAFYLCASSLPPADNEQFFGPGTRLTVL.

The rearrangement uses TRBV6-5 and TRBJ2-5; D remains unclear. CDR1 MNHEY and CDR2 SVGAGI come from the germline V gene. Trimming shortened V by 6 bases and J by 5 bases, and 7 bases separated the two germline ends. CDR3 length: 11 amino acids. Here the CDR3 reads CASRAGETQYF. The CDR3 nucleotides read TGTGCCAGCAGGGCCGGGGAGACCCAGTACTTC.

The chain carries TRBV7-2 and TRBJ2-5, with TRBD2 identical over 9 bases. The CDR3 sequence is 17 residues long. CDR1 is SGHTA, CDR2 FQGNSA, per germline. With 4 bases clipped from V and 1 base from J, the junction kept 10 bases outside the gene matches. This CDR3 is CASSWQTSGQTQETQYF. The CDR3, as DNA: TGTGCCAGCAGCTGGCAGACTAGCGGCCAGACCCAAGAGACCCAGTACTTC.

DNA of the CDR3: TGTGCTACCACACGTAGCTTCACAGATACGCAGTATTTT. Protein product: CATTRSFTDTQYF. This chain joins TRBV6-5 and TRBJ2-3; no clear D gene. The CDR3 runs 13 residues. The V gene's germline CDR1 is MNHEY and CDR2 SVGAGI.

The genes are TRBV4-1 and TRBJ2-3, with D possibly TRBD1 on 8 matching bases. This CDR3 spans 15 amino acids. CDR1 MGHRA and CDR2 YSYEKL come from the germline V gene. V was clipped by 1 base and J by 6 bases, with 14 bases between them. DNA for the CDR3: TGCGCCAGCAGCCAAGGGACAGGGAGGGCGGATACGCAGTATTTT. Encoded protein: CASSQGTGRADTQYF.

The chain uses TRBV19 and TRBJ2-1; TRBD2 matches 9 bases. V lost 6 bases to trimming and J lost 2 bases; unmatched junction nucleotides: 2. The CDR3 runs 14 residues. CDR1 and CDR2 (germline): LNHDA, SQIVND (reference sequence). CDR3 nucleotides: TGTGCCAGTAGGCGGGAGGGCCCCTACAATGAGCAGTTCTTC. Protein: CASRREGPYNEQFF.

The genes are TRBV9 and TRBJ2-5; TRBD2 agrees at 11 bases. The germline V gene has CDR1 SGDLS and CDR2 YYNGEE. After removal of 4 bases from V and 2 bases from J, the junction contained 7 bases not matched to a gene. CDR3 length: 16 residues. This CDR3 reads CASSFAGTSGQETQYF. CDR3 DNA sequence: TGTGCCAGCAGCTTCGCCGGGACTAGCGGACAAGAGACCCAGTACTTC.